The present T cell receptor beta chain was sequenced within a study of cytomegalovirus exposure and HLA in healthy donors. A word on this clone: The antigen remains undetermined.

PCR amplification relied on 60 Vbeta primers (plus 13 Jbeta primers). Method: immunoSEQ multiplex PCR; TCRdb's copy keeps in-frame clones and lacks some. This table has more than 85,000 clones, 55% to 75% appearing once. V shed 0 bases and J 2 bases; nucleotides not matched to a gene: 4. CDR3 length: 17 residues. CDR1 and CDR2 from the germline V gene are LGHNT and FRNRAP. Study outcomes and limitations: A missense DCLRE1C variant was associated with V- and J-gene trimming of TCR beta chains in a later analysis, and an independent cohort replicated the association. Most likely, a cluster of highly shared sequence variants arose as a sequencing artifact. 87-base-pair reads could not separate some V segments, including TRBV6-2 and TRBV6-3.

Each donor was healthy, and each was a bone marrow donor. Material: PBMCs. The receptor's source is a woman in her 70s in good health and CMV-seropositive. The J gene is TRBJ1-6, the V gene TRBV12-5, with TRBD1 identical over 7 bases. CDR3 sequence: CASGLVQGLTYNSPLHF. Written as DNA, the CDR3 is TGTGCTAGTGGTTTGGTACAGGGGCTTACCTATAATTCACCCCTCCACTTT.